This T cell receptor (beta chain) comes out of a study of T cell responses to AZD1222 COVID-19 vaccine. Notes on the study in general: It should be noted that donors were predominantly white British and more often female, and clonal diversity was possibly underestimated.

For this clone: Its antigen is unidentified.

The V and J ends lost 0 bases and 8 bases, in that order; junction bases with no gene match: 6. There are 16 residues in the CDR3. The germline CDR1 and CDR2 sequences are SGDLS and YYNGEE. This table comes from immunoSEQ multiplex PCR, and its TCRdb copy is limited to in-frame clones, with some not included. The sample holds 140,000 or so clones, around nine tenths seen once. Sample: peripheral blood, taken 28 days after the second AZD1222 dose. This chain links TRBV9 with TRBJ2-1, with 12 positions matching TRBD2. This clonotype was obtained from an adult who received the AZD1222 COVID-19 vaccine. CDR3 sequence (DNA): TGTGCCAGCAGCGTAGCTACAGGACTAGCGGGATATGAGCAGTTCTTC. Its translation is CASSVATGLAGYEQFF.